The 13 T cell receptor beta chains presented below share a single source sample, sequenced in a study of early T cells in non-severe SARS-CoV-2 infection. A single record per CDR3 protein comes from TCRdb applying MiXCR to the 5' RACE reads. Of about 62,000 distinct CDR3 sequences listed, about 9.3% are singletons. The sample comprised whole blood. The receptors were sampled from an adult who was a healthcare worker with PCR-confirmed SARS-CoV-2 infection or an uninfected control (not recorded which).

V usage is TRBV11-2 and J usage is TRBJ1-6, with 9 bases matching TRBD1. Germline V gene lookup returns CDR1 SGHAT and CDR2 FQNNGV. The trim removed 4 bases at V and 10 bases at J, leaving 5 bases unmatched. The CDR3 totals 14 residues. CDR3 sequence reads: CASSWDRVVSPLHF. The CDR3 DNA sequence: TGTGCCAGCAGCTGGGACAGGGTAGTATCACCCCTCCACTTT.

This clonotype has a count of ten or more. The rearrangement links TRBV11-1 to TRBJ2-1, with D maybe TRBD2 (6 bases). CDR3 length equals 16 residues. CDR1 SGHAT and CDR2 FQDESV come from the germline V gene (reference sequence). The V end was cut by 5 bases, the J end by 0 bases, with 14 bases between. The chain's CDR3 is CASSRKRVFSYNEQFF. DNA for the CDR3: TGTGCCAGCAGCCGAAAGCGGGTTTTCTCCTACAATGAGCAGTTCTTC.

V usage is TRBV20-1 and J usage is TRBJ2-3, with unresolved D. The CDR3 runs 16 residues. V gave up 3 bases and J gave up 1 base, with 17 bases separating them. Germline loops: CDR1 DFQATT, CDR2 SNEGSKA (reference sequence). CDR3 amino acids: CSASGAPVGRTDTQYF. CDR3 bases: TGCAGTGCTAGTGGTGCCCCGGTAGGGCGCACAGATACGCAGTATTTT.

The chain is built from TRBV7-2 and TRBJ2-4; TRBD1 or TRBD2 may be the D gene (5 bases each). The V gene lost 5 bases and the J gene lost 4 bases, with 12 bases spanning the gap. The germline V gene encodes CDR1 SGHTA and CDR2 FQGNSA. CDR3 length: 14 amino acids. The CDR3 nucleotides are TGTGCCAGCAGCCAGGGACCCGAAAAAAACATTCAGTACTTC. Translation: CASSQGPEKNIQYF.

This clonotype was seen just once. This may be a read error: a much more frequent sequence differs by one nucleotide. V gene TRBV20-1 combines with J gene TRBJ1-4; 8 bases are shared with TRBD1. CDR3 length equals 19 residues. Germline V lookup: CDR1 DFQATT, CDR2 SNEGSKA (reference sequence). J gave up 4 bases and V 3 bases, and 19 bases lay outside the gene matches. CDR3 nucleotide sequence: TGCAGTGCTAGTCCGGTGATTGAACAGGGGGGTGGACTTAATGAAAAACTGTTTTTT. This codes for CSASPVIEQGGGLNEKLFF.

This clonotype was observed many times. The DNA for the CDR3 is TGTGCCAGCAGTTACTCCCCTTACGAGCAGTACGTC. Translating gives CASSYSPYEQYV. This sequence joins TRBV6-6 and TRBJ2-7; D ambiguous. Trimming removed 0 bases from V and 4 bases from J, with 4 bases in between. This CDR3 has 12 residues. Germline CDR1 is MNHNY and CDR2 is SVGAGI (reference sequence).

This clonotype occurred a few times. The CDR3, as DNA: TGTGCCAGCAGTTTCATTTCTCAGGCGCTAGGGCCCCAGCATTTT. Residues: CASSFISQALGPQHF. The V gene is TRBV12-3 or TRBV12-4, the J gene TRBJ1-5; the D is unclear. Trimming left V 3 bases short and J 9 bases short, with 18 bases between. The CDR3 spans 15 residues.

This chain links TRBV5-1 with TRBJ2-2; no definite D call. The ends were cut back, 4 bases at V and 6 bases at J, with 16 bases in the middle. There are 15 residues in the CDR3. CDR1 and CDR2 (germline): SGHRS, YFSETQ. The CDR3: CASSTDMPSAGELFF. CDR3 sequence (DNA): TGCGCCAGCAGCACCGACATGCCTTCGGCCGGGGAGCTGTTTTTT. Looking up the rest from reference TRBV5-1 and TRBJ2-2 gives the full variable domain: KAGVTQTPRYLIKTRGQQVTLSCSPISGHRSVSWYQQTPGQGLQFLFEYFSETQRNKGNFPGRFSGRQFSNSRSEMNVSTLELGDSALYLCASSTDMPSAGELFFGEGSRLTVL.

This clonotype was seen many times. V usage is TRBV12-3 or TRBV12-4 and J usage is TRBJ2-4, with 8 bases fitting TRBD1. Trimming at V came to 5 bases and at J to 2 bases, leaving 8 bases not matched to a gene. This CDR3 region has 16 residues. The CDR3 coding sequence is TGTGCCAGCAGTGCCGGGACAGGTGGATCCAAAAACATTCAGTACTTC. Translated, it gives CASSAGTGGSKNIQYF.

J is TRBJ1-2 and V is TRBV12-3 or TRBV12-4, with 7 bases matching TRBD1. V lost 6 bases and J lost 2; bases outside the gene matches: 9. The CDR3 is 15 amino acids. CDR3 in amino acids: CASRPAGGRNYGYTF. DNA of the CDR3: TGTGCCAGCAGACCAGCAGGGGGAAGGAACTATGGCTACACCTTC.

This clonotype was seen a few times. V is TRBV11-2 and J is TRBJ1-2; weak D call: TRBD1 (5 bases). This CDR3 spans 16 amino acids. Trimming pared 3 bases from V and 4 bases from J, leaving 18 bases between. The germline V gene encodes CDR1 SGHAT and CDR2 FQNNGV. Written as DNA, the CDR3 is TGTGCCAGCAGCTTCCCGGGACGGGAATTGAGCTATGGCTACACCTTC. Its translation: CASSFPGRELSYGYTF. Together with reference TRBV11-2 and TRBJ1-2, the CDR3 gives the full variable domain: EAGVAQSPRYKIIEKRQSVAFWCNPISGHATLYWYQQILGQGPKLLIQFQNNGVVDDSQLPKDRFSAERLKGVDSTLKIQPAKLEDSAVYLCASSFPGRELSYGYTFGSGTRLTVV.

This chain links TRBV11-3 with TRBJ1-1; D is unclear. Trimming took 3 bases from V and 5 from J, leaving 10 bases between them. The germline gives CDR1 SGHNT, CDR2 YENEEA. CDR3 size: 13 residues. CDR3 loop: CASSFGDRTEAFF. Here the CDR3 DNA reads TGTGCCAGCAGCTTCGGGGATAGGACTGAAGCTTTCTTT.

The chain employs TRBV11-1 and TRBJ2-5, with 8 bases identical to TRBD1. V was pared by 5 bases and J by 2 bases, with 7 bases of the junction left unmatched. The CDR3 contains 15 residues. Germline CDR1 reads SGHAT; CDR2 reads FQDESV (reference sequence). CDR3: CASSKDRAGQETQYF. The CDR3 coding sequence is TGTGCCAGCAGCAAGGACAGGGCTGGGCAAGAGACCCAGTACTTC.